One sample yielded the 15 T cell receptor beta chains listed below, sequenced in a study of blood T cell repertoires in COVID-19. The assay was immunoSEQ multiplex PCR, and TCRdb's table has in-frame clones only and misses some. The table records under 200,000 clones, roughly 89% of them present only once. Sequenced input: peripheral blood. Source of these receptors: a man aged 18-30 years with active or convalescent COVID-19.

This rearrangement joins TRBV27 to TRBJ1-2; no definite D call. Germline V gene sequence: CDR1 MNHEY, CDR2 SMNVEV (reference sequence). CDR3 length equals 16 residues. Trimming took 1 base from V and 0 from J, leaving 12 bases between them. In DNA, the CDR3 is TGTGCCAGCAGTTTATTTTCCCCGGGAACTAACTATGGCTACACCTTC. Its protein product is CASSLFSPGTNYGYTF.

This chain connects TRBV7-9 to TRBJ2-5; 8 bases match TRBD1. V shed 7 bases, J shed 1 base, and the junction held 5 bases outside the gene matches. The CDR3 extends over 14 amino acids. CDR1 SEHNR and CDR2 FQNEAQ come from the germline V gene (reference sequence). The CDR3 DNA reads as TGTGCCAGCAAATCCGGGACAGGCCAAGAGACCCAGTACTTC. Protein sequence: CASKSGTGQETQYF.

The chain uses TRBV10-3 and TRBJ2-1; 8 bases agree with TRBD2. J was trimmed by 7 bases and V by 8 bases; bases with no gene match: 4. CDR1 and CDR2 (germline): ENHRY, SYGVKD. The CDR3 loop spans 12 amino acids. CDR3 nucleotide sequence: TGTGCCATCCGGGAGGGCCAGAATGAGCAGTTCTTC. This encodes CAIREGQNEQFF.

This chain joins TRBV2 and TRBJ2-1; possibly TRBD2 for D (6 bases). The CDR3 is 12 amino acids. Germline values: CDR1 SNHLY, CDR2 FYNNEI. The V end lost 6 bases, the J end lost 9 bases, and 12 bases lay between the germline ends. The CDR3 nucleotides are TGTGCCAGCAGAGAGGGACTGGGTGAGCAGTTCTTC. Amino acid sequence: CASREGLGEQFF.

V is TRBV9 and J is TRBJ2-1; TRBD1 agrees at 7 bases. This CDR3 has 15 amino acids. CDR1 and CDR2 (germline): SGDLS, YYNGEE. V lost 5 bases to trimming and J lost 5 bases; unmatched junction nucleotides: 10. CDR3 sequence: CASRPPGTANNEQFF. The CDR3 bases are TGTGCCAGCAGGCCACCCGGGACAGCTAACAATGAGCAGTTCTTC.

The rearrangement uses TRBV2 and TRBJ1-6; the match to TRBD1 covers 8 bases. The trim removed 8 bases at V and 3 bases at J, leaving 9 bases unmatched. The CDR3 has 16 residues. Germline V gene sequence: CDR1 SNHLY, CDR2 FYNNEI. CDR3 DNA: TGTGCCAGCGATCCTGGGACAGGCCACTATAATTCACCCCTCCACTTT. Translating it yields CASDPGTGHYNSPLHF.

V is TRBV19 and J is TRBJ2-1, with TRBD2 matching 11 bases. Germline loops: CDR1 LNHDA, CDR2 SQIVND (reference sequence). The length of the CDR3 is 16 residues. J was trimmed by 4 bases and V by 1 base; bases with no gene match: 3. The CDR3 DNA reads TGTGCCAGTAGTATAGCCGGGACTAGCGGATACAATGAGCAGTTCTTC. It yields the protein CASSIAGTSGYNEQFF.

This clone was recorded many times. The chain joins TRBV21-1 to TRBJ2-1; TRBD2, the D gene given by the table, was not confirmed from the DNA. TRBV21-1 is tagged as a pseudogene. This CDR3 comprises 14 residues. CDR3 bases: TGTGCCAGCACCCAGCCCCGGCTAGACGGTGAGCAGTTCTTC. Protein product: CASTQPRLDGEQFF.

The chain is built from TRBV7-3 and TRBJ1-1; tentatively, D is TRBD1 (6 bases). Germline V gives CDR1 SGHTA, CDR2 FQGTGA. The CDR3 spans 14 residues. V lost 6 bases, J lost 2 bases, and 13 bases lay in between. The chain's CDR3 is CASSISGGNTEAFF. For the CDR3, the DNA is TGTGCCAGCAGTATATCGGGGGGCAACACTGAAGCTTTCTTT.

V usage is TRBV2 and J usage is TRBJ2-2; possibly TRBD2 for D (7 bases). Trimming left V 6 bases short and J 1 base short, with 15 bases between. From germline, CDR1 is SNHLY and CDR2 FYNNEI. The CDR3 covers 16 residues. CDR3 DNA: TGTGCCAGCAGAGAGGGGGGGCGTAGGAACACCGGGGAGCTGTTTTTT. Protein product: CASREGGRRNTGELFF.

The rearrangement uses TRBV19 and TRBJ2-7; D not certain. Germline V gene data show CDR1 as LNHDA and CDR2 as SQIVND (reference sequence). This CDR3 is 14 amino acids long. V was trimmed by 2 bases and J by 2 bases, leaving 10 bases between them. The CDR3 sequence is CASSIIGRTYEQYF. Here the CDR3 DNA reads TGTGCCAGTAGTATAATTGGCAGAACCTACGAGCAGTACTTC.

The V and J genes are TRBV7-9 and TRBJ1-2; D may be TRBD1 (6 bases). Germline V gene data show CDR1 as SEHNR and CDR2 as FQNEAQ (reference sequence). The V and J ends lost 0 bases and 5 bases respectively, with 7 bases between them. The CDR3 loop spans 13 amino acids. CDR3 region: CASSLAGGYGYTF. CDR3 nucleotide sequence: TGTGCCAGCAGCTTAGCAGGGGGTTATGGCTACACCTTC.

CDR3 sequence: CASSPTRGADTQYF. Here the CDR3 DNA reads TGTGCCAGCAGCCCAACCAGGGGCGCAGATACGCAGTATTTT. The rearrangement uses TRBV2 and TRBJ2-3; D possibly corresponds to TRBD1 (6 bases). Trimming took 6 bases from V and 4 from J, leaving 14 bases between them. The V gene's germline CDR1 is SNHLY and CDR2 FYNNEI. The CDR3 has 14 residues.

This sequence joins TRBV4-1 and TRBJ1-4, with 7 bases matching TRBD1. Trimming at V came to 1 base and at J to 5 bases, leaving 1 base not matched to a gene. Per the germline V gene, CDR1 is MGHRA and CDR2 is YSYEKL. The CDR3 spans 14 residues. This CDR3 is CASSQVGGNEKLFF. CDR3 in DNA: TGCGCCAGCAGCCAAGTAGGGGGCAATGAAAAACTGTTTTTT.

V gene TRBV11-2 combines with J gene TRBJ2-3, with 8 bases aligning to TRBD2. This CDR3 region has 16 residues. V was clipped by 2 bases and J by 2 bases; unmatched bases: 6. CDR1 SGHAT and CDR2 FQNNGV come from the germline V gene. The CDR3 sequence: CASSLLAGGNTDTQYF. The CDR3, as DNA: TGTGCCAGCAGCTTACTTGCGGGGGGAAACACAGATACGCAGTATTTT.